This TCR beta chain was observed in a study of T-cell reconstitution after alpha-beta-depleted transplantation in children. V was pared by 0 bases and J by 0 bases, with 12 bases between. Germline CDR1 reads PRHDT; CDR2 reads FYEKMQ (reference sequence). This CDR3 is 18 amino acids long. Preparing the TCRbeta library involved the use of unique molecular identifiers. TCRdb reprocessed the PCR reads with MiXCR, giving one entry per CDR3 protein. The sample records around 380,000 distinct CDR3 sequences, 9.5% to 13% being singletons. This chain joins TRBV13 and TRBJ2-6, with no clear D. The receptor was derived from a human donor who donated a stem cell graft to a child with acute myeloid leukemia. Sequencing used PBMCs from the stem cell graft donor, obtained from the stem cell graft. This CDR3 is CASSLGRHLLSGANVLTF. The CDR3 nucleotides read TGTGCCAGCAGCTTAGGGAGACACCTACTCTCTGGGGCCAACGTCCTGACTTTC.